A selection of T cell receptor beta chains follows, all from one sample in a study of Graves' ophthalmopathy and Graves' hyperthyroidism. TCRdb processed the multiplex PCR reads anew with MiXCR; each CDR3 protein has one entry. The profile shows about 620,000 distinct CDR3 sequences, 22% of them singletons. Sequencing input: peripheral blood. Receptors were obtained from a woman between 18 and 30 years old with stable Graves' hyperthyroidism. Some clones in this sample may be carry-over from other donors' samples. CDR3s include the opening cysteine and the closing phenylalanine or tryptophan. The D gene is left open where the match is weak. Some rows have no size entry. The others give once, few or many, or a class for an expanded clone.

v_call,clone_size,j_call,d_call,cdr3_nt,cdr3_aa
TRBV5-6,few,TRBJ2-7,-,TGTGCCAGCAGCCCCGAAGTAGTTTCCTACGAGCAGTACTTC,CASSPEVVSYEQYF
TRBV10-3,-,TRBJ2-2,-,TGTGCCATCAGTGAAATGATGGGGGCCGGGGAGCTGTTTTTT,CAISEMMGAGELFF
TRBV6-1,-,TRBJ1-5,-,TGTGCCAGCAGTGGGGGGAATAGGAATCAGCCCCAGCATTTT,CASSGGNRNQPQHF
TRBV6-1,many,TRBJ2-7,-,TGTGCCAGCAGTAAGGGTCTCTACGAGCAGTACTTC,CASSKGLYEQYF
TRBV2,many,TRBJ2-7,-,TGTGCCAGCAGTGAAGCGGCAGACCCCCTATACTACGAGCAGTACTTC,CASSEAADPLYYEQYF
TRBV6-5,-,TRBJ2-7,TRBD2,TGTGCCAGCAGTTTAGCGGGAGGGCCGCGGGAGCAGTACTTC,CASSLAGGPREQYF
TRBV9,-,TRBJ2-2,-,TGTGCCAGCAGCGTAGACGGGAGAGGGGAGCTGTTTTTT,CASSVDGRGELFF
TRBV6-1,many,TRBJ1-2,-,TGTGCCAGCAGGGGGGTAATCGGTGAAGGCTACACCTTC,CASRGVIGEGYTF
TRBV20-1,-,TRBJ2-5,TRBD2,TGCAGTGCTAGAGAGATGAGCGGGGGGGCCGTCGAGACCCAGTACTTC,CSAREMSGGAVETQYF
TRBV13,many,TRBJ2-7,-,TGTGCCAGCAGCTTGGGGTTGGCAGAAAGCCACTTC,CASSLGLAESHF
TRBV20-1,-,TRBJ2-4,-,TGCAGTGCTCTCGGGCCTTCTCTCTCTGAAAACATTCAGTACTTC,CSALGPSLSENIQYF
TRBV6-2/TRBV6-3,few,TRBJ1-5,-,TGTGCCAGCAGTTACTCCCCGGACAGCGATCAGCCCCAGCATTTT,CASSYSPDSDQPQHF
TRBV7-2,many,TRBJ2-7,-,TGTGCCAGCAGCTCTTGGTACGAGCAGTACTTC,CASSSWYEQYF
TRBV4-1,-,TRBJ2-7,-,TGCGCCAGCAGCCAAGAATGGGGTTATTCCTACGAGCAGCACTTC,CASSQEWGYSYEQHF
TRBV28,many,TRBJ1-1,-,TGTGCCAGCGGGCAAACGAACACTGAAGCTTTCTTT,CASGQTNTEAFF